This TCR beta chain was sequenced in a study of blood T cells in healthy people across ages (dated by TCRdb to the mid-2010s). Regarding the research as a whole: In model experiments, template switching captured about one uniquely barcoded TCR beta cDNA molecule for every two T cells. The donors were divided into four age groups: young (average around 17 years), middle-aged (about 39), aged (62) and long-lived (nearly 85). To track age-related changes in TCR beta repertoire diversity, the study relied on deep sequencing normalized with unique cDNA molecular identifiers. For two donors (one aged 18 to 29 and one aged 80 or older), the study analyzed two additional independent replicas of 1 million unique cDNA reads from the same blood draw. To avoid experimental bias, donors of different ages were spread randomly across the sequencing lanes.

As for this clonotype: No antigen is known for it. The sample holds no much larger clone one base away, and base qualities are not on file.

Preparation of the library involved 5' RACE. The second PCR ran for about 6 to 12 cycles and used a J-beta primer mix along with a sample-barcoded 5' primer. Each TCR beta cDNA molecule received a unique molecular identifier from a template-switch 5' adaptor carrying 12 random nucleotides. At least 2.5 million CDR3-containing paired-end reads were obtained from each sample. All of the RNA was converted into first-strand cDNA using the Mint cDNA synthesis kit, with a TRBC-specific oligonucleotide serving as the primer. Following uracil-DNA glycosylase treatment, a first 18-cycle PCR with universal primers M1SS and BC2_uni_R was performed on all cDNA. The authors' analysis ran thus. Normalization of each sample was performed by random selection of 1 million high-quality reads, each carrying a distinct molecular identifier. Reads sharing molecular identifiers were discarded rather than binned into consensus sequences. CDR3 identification, clonotype clustering and error correction used MiTCR with a Q25 quality threshold and the strictest error-elimination algorithm. A nonparametric unseen species model with Euler transformation was used to estimate a lower bound on total TCR beta diversity. TCRdb reworked the public reads: Q25 trimming with fastp, MiXCR clone assembly, productive beta chains retained. A single entry per CDR3 protein holds the most common genes and DNA from its merged rows. The V and J calls and clone size are TCRdb's, not the authors'. For this sample the table gives some 1.8 million distinct CDR3 sequences, of which approximately 39% were detected only once. The ten biggest clones cover roughly 23% of the sample.

Points the paper makes about the study in general: Observed TCR beta diversity correlated strongly with the percentage of naive T cells measured by flow cytometry. The long-lived group showed more naive CD4+ T cells, fewer expanded clones and increased TCR diversity than the aged group, suggesting age selection. Donor CMV infection status was unknown, potentially confounding age-related changes in expanded clonotypes. Conclusive comparison of naive and antigen-experienced compartments was prevented by the profiling of bulk unsorted PBMCs. Observed TCR beta diversity per million T cells fell roughly linearly with age, and a significant reduction was already apparent by age approximately 40. Estimates of total diversity based on one million sequenced T cells were considered lower bounds and underestimates.

Donors were 30 to 45 systemically healthy Caucasian individuals from Russia aged roughly 6 to 90 years. Approximately 9.3 milliliters of peripheral blood were collected from each donor into EDTA-treated Vacutainer tubes. PBMCs were isolated by Ficoll-Paque density-gradient centrifugation, with at least 6 million obtained per sample. Trizol reagent was used to extract total RNA from PBMCs, with at least 6 micrograms per sample. The percentages of naive CD45RAhigh/CD27high T cells were determined by flow cytometry on a PBMC aliquot from every donor. Based on the germline V gene (reference sequence), the CDR1 and CDR2 sequences are LGHDT and YNNKEL. The CDR3 starts with the cysteine, ends with the phenylalanine, and has 13 residues. The retained sequence is limited to the CDR3, 39 bases, with the frame set at the first base. Trimming costs V 5 bases and J 9 bases, and their ends lie 16 bases apart.

The chain is made from TRBV3-1 and TRBJ2-5; a tentative D match to TRBD2 spans 6 bases. The sequence was collected from a human donor in good health. Sequencing was carried out using blood. The CDR3 region reads CASSSGLLRAQYF. The nucleotide sequence reads as follows: TGTGCCAGCAGCTCGGGACTGTTAAGAGCCCAGTACTTC.